Listed below are T cell receptor beta chains from one sample, sequenced in a study of shared clonotypes between healthy human individuals. Using immunoSEQ multiplex PCR, the repertoire was profiled, and TCRdb retains in-frame clones only, with some absent. The repertoire consists of some 1 million clones, with around 76% occurring once and the leading ten covering about 1.4%. The sample consisted of memory CD4+ T cells sorted from blood. The receptor source for this set is a man aged 18-30 years in good health. CDR3s include the opening cysteine and the closing phenylalanine or tryptophan. A D gene is named only where the DNA matches it firmly. The listing skips clone size in some rows; elsewhere it reads once, few, many or a size class.

V	J	size	D	DNA	CDR3
TRBV4-1	TRBJ1-4	.	.	TGCGCCAGCAGCCAAGACCGGGCAACTAATGAAAAACTGTTTTTT	CASSQDRATNEKLFF
TRBV10-1	TRBJ2-7	.	TRBD2	TGCGCCAGCAAACAGACAGGGGAGAGCGGGAGGGCCTACGAGCAGTACTTC	CASKQTGESGRAYEQYF
TRBV5-6	TRBJ1-4	.	.	TGTGCCAGCAGCTTGGTGCGGGCTCGGGAAAAACTGTTTTTT	CASSLVRAREKLFF
TRBV18	TRBJ1-2	.	.	TGTGCCAGCTCGATAAATGGCCTATATGGCTACACCTTC	CASSINGLYGYTF
TRBV18	TRBJ1-4	few	.	TGTGCCAGCTCACTGGAGACCAGCCAAAAACTGTTTTTT	CASSLETSQKLFF
TRBV11-2	TRBJ2-5	.	.	TGTGCCAGCAGCTTACGGGTCGAGACCCAGTACTTC	CASSLRVETQYF
TRBV10-1	TRBJ2-5	few	.	TGCGCCAGCAGTGATCAGAGGCAAGAGACCCAGTACTTC	CASSDQRQETQYF
TRBV28	TRBJ2-7	once	TRBD1	TGTGCCAGCAGTCCGACAGGGAACTACGAGCAGTACTTC	CASSPTGNYEQYF
TRBV5-4	TRBJ2-1	.	TRBD2	TGTGCCAGCAGCTCTAGCGGGTACAATGAGCAGTTCTTC	CASSSSGYNEQFF
TRBV4-1	TRBJ2-7	.	.	TGCGCCAGCAGCCAGGTCGGGGGAGGATACGAGCAGTACTTC	CASSQVGGGYEQYF
TRBV11-2	TRBJ2-2	.	TRBD1	TGTGCCAGCAGCTTAGGAGGTGGCAGGGGGCAGGTCACCGGGGAGCTGTTTTTT	CASSLGGGRGQVTGELFF
TRBV28	TRBJ1-2	.	.	TGTGCCAGCAGTTTAGGAGGGCAAGGCTATGGCTACACCTTC	CASSLGGQGYGYTF
TRBV12-1	TRBJ1-4	.	.	TGTGCCAGCAGCTTTGCCCCCGGGGAGAGTGAAAAACTGTTTTTT	CASSFAPGESEKLFF
TRBV27	TRBJ2-7	.	TRBD2	TGTGCCAGTAAGGGAGCGCTAGCGGGGCGGGAGCAGTACTTC	CASKGALAGREQYF
TRBV25-1	TRBJ1-3	.	.	TGTGCCAGCAGTGAACCAGGGAGAACTGGAAACACCATATATTTT	CASSEPGRTGNTIYF
TRBV28	TRBJ2-4	.	TRBD1	TGTGCCAGCAGCCCGGGACAGGGCGATGCTAGGGGAAACATTCAGTACTTC	CASSPGQGDARGNIQYF
TRBV14	TRBJ2-1	.	.	TGTGCCAGCAGCCAAGGACTTAGGAGCAATGAGCAGTTCTTC	CASSQGLRSNEQFF
TRBV2	TRBJ2-3	.	.	TGTGCCAGCAGTCCCGAGGTAACAGATACGCAGTATTTT	CASSPEVTDTQYF
TRBV5-5	TRBJ2-2	.	TRBD2	TGTGCCAGCAGCTTCGGACTAGCGGGATCCGGGGAGCTGTTTTTT	CASSFGLAGSGELFF
TRBV9	TRBJ2-3	.	.	TGTGCCAGCAGCAATGGGGGGGCGTTTGATACGCAGTATTTT	CASSNGGAFDTQYF
TRBV6-5	TRBJ2-7	.	.	TGTGCCAGCAGTTACAGGGAGGGGGTATACGAGCAGTACTTC	CASSYREGVYEQYF
TRBV7-2	TRBJ2-7	few	.	TGTGCCAGCAGCTTAGCGGCACTAGCATCAAGCGAGCAGTACTTC	CASSLAALASSEQYF
TRBV28	TRBJ1-5	.	.	TGTGCCAGTGTGGGGACACTAAGGGGCAATCAGCCCCAGCATTTT	CASVGTLRGNQPQHF
TRBV5-1	TRBJ1-6	.	TRBD1	TGCGCCAGCCGACGGGACAGCAACAATTCACCCCTCCACTTT	CASRRDSNNSPLHF
TRBV2	TRBJ1-5	.	.	TGTGCCAGCAAGCTCCGGACGGACTCCAATCAGCCCCAGCATTTT	CASKLRTDSNQPQHF
TRBV4-2	TRBJ1-5	.	.	TGTGCCAGCAGCCAAGGCGGTTTTAGCAATCAGCCCCAGCATTTT	CASSQGGFSNQPQHF
TRBV11-1	TRBJ2-7	.	.	TGTGCCAGCAGCTCAACGTCCAGTAGGTCCTACGAGCAGTACTTC	CASSSTSSRSYEQYF
TRBV2	TRBJ1-2	.	TRBD1	TGTGCCAGCAGCCGGACAGGGGACTATGGCTACACCTTC	CASSRTGDYGYTF
TRBV6-5	TRBJ1-1	.	.	TGTGCCAGCAGTTACTCGAACCGTCGCGCTGAAGCTTTCTTT	CASSYSNRRAEAFF
TRBV27	TRBJ2-7	.	.	TGTGCCAGCAGTCCCCGGAGGGGGGGCTACGAGCAGTACTTC	CASSPRRGGYEQYF
TRBV2	TRBJ2-1	few	.	TGTGCCAGCTCGGGCCCGCCGGGGAATGAGCAGTTCTTC	CASSGPPGNEQFF
TRBV11-2	TRBJ2-7	once	TRBD1	TGTGCCAGCCGAGCGGCGGGGACAGGGGAGAGGCACGAGCAGTACTTC	CASRAAGTGERHEQYF
TRBV19	TRBJ2-7	.	TRBD2	TGTGCCACTTCACGACTAGCGGGGGGGCTGAGCGAGCAGTACTTC	CATSRLAGGLSEQYF
TRBV7-2	TRBJ1-6	.	TRBD1	TGTGCCAGCAGCTTCTCCGGGACAGCCTATTCACCCCTCCACTTT	CASSFSGTAYSPLHF
TRBV28	TRBJ1-2	many	.	TGTGCCAGCAAGGCCGAACAGAGCTACACCTTC	CASKAEQSYTF
TRBV5-6	TRBJ2-1	.	TRBD2	TGTGCCAGCAGCGGCGGACTAGCGGGAGAATACAATGAGCAGTTCTTC	CASSGGLAGEYNEQFF
TRBV29-1	TRBJ1-4	.	.	TGCAGCGTCGGGGGGACTCCGACAACTAATGAAAAACTGTTTTTT	CSVGGTPTTNEKLFF
TRBV21-1	TRBJ2-5	.	.	TGTGCCAGCAGCAGAACCGTTAAGGGCAGGGCGGAGGAGACCCAGTACTTC	CASSRTVKGRAEETQYF
TRBV6-5	TRBJ2-7	.	.	TGTGCCAGCAGTTATGGTCTATCCTACGAGCAGTACTTC	CASSYGLSYEQYF
TRBV30	TRBJ1-3	.	.	TGTGCCTGGAGTGGGCAGGGGGGAAACACCATATATTTT	CAWSGQGGNTIYF
TRBV29-1	TRBJ1-1	once	.	TGCAGCGTTGAGGTGGGGGGGGCCACTGAAGCTTTCTTT	CSVEVGGATEAFF
TRBV6-1	TRBJ2-7	once	TRBD1	TGTGCCAGCAGTGACCAGGGGGCCTCCTACGAGCAGTACTTC	CASSDQGASYEQYF
TRBV5-1	TRBJ2-5	few	TRBD1	TGCGCCAGCAGCCCGGGGGGACAGGGGGCGATGGAGACCCAGTACTTC	CASSPGGQGAMETQYF
TRBV9	TRBJ2-2	.	.	TGTGCCAGCAGCGTAGCCGTGGGCGCCCTGAACACCGGGGAGCTGTTTTTT	CASSVAVGALNTGELFF
TRBV11-2	TRBJ2-7	once	.	TGTGCCAGCAGCCATCGGACCAAGATGGGCGAGCAGTACTTC	CASSHRTKMGEQYF
TRBV6-5	TRBJ2-3	.	TRBD2	TGTGCCAGCAGTTGGGGACTAGCGGGACTCACAGATACGCAGTATTTT	CASSWGLAGLTDTQYF
TRBV11-1	TRBJ2-5	few	TRBD2	TGTGCCAGCAGCTTGGGCGGGGGGTTACAAGAGACCCAGTACTTC	CASSLGGGLQETQYF
TRBV5-1	TRBJ1-4	.	TRBD1	TGCGCCAGCAGCTCACAGGGGGTCGTTAATGAAAAACTGTTTTTT	CASSSQGVVNEKLFF
TRBV7-9	TRBJ2-5	.	.	TGTGCCAGCAGCCCCCACAGGTCCCAAGAGACCCAGTACTTC	CASSPHRSQETQYF